This TCR beta chain was retrieved from a study of cytomegalovirus exposure and HLA in healthy donors. CDR3 length equals 18 residues. PCR involved 60 Vbeta and 13 Jbeta primers. Generated by immunoSEQ multiplex PCR, the TCRdb table keeps only in-frame clones and is missing some. In the table there are about 220,000 clones, over 60% of which are singletons. This TCR was recovered from a man aged 18 to 29 in good health and CMV-seronegative. The V call is TRBV7-5, the J call TRBJ2-7; the table's TRBD2 call for D was not verified on the DNA. TRBV7-5 is described as a pseudogene. The sequenced sample consisted of PBMCs. CDR3 loop: CARSLLGVGGYTPYEQYF. For the CDR3, the DNA is TGTGCCAGAAGCCTTTTAGGCGTCGGGGGGTACACTCCCTACGAGCAGTACTTC.